This paragraph covers one T cell receptor (beta chain) sequence. Its antigen is unknown. V shed 5 bases and J 2 bases; nucleotides not matched to a gene: 8. The CDR3 consists of 15 residues. Germline V gene sequence: CDR1 MNHEY, CDR2 SVGAGI. This record comes from a study of shared clonotypes between healthy human individuals. On the study more broadly: Aged 18 to 49, the donors were two women and three men. A donor's plate count was three for CD4 naive and three for CD4 memory; CD8 naive had two and CD8 memory one.

The study's findings and limits: Non-shared clonotypes showed lower generation probabilities than clonotypes common to all four donors.

The assay used deep level. The table came from immunoSEQ multiplex PCR; TCRdb's copy has only in-frame clones and leaves some out. The sample has 2,500,000 or so clones, 85% to 95% seen once. V and J are TRBV6-5 and TRBJ1-1; 7 positions agree with TRBD1. The specimen sequenced was naive CD4+ T cells from PBMCs. The sample's subset: CD45RA+ positively selected. The sequence came from a young man in good health. Some clones in this sample may be carry-over from other donors' samples. The CDR3 DNA sequence: TGTGCCAGCAGTCCGACGGGACAGCAAAACACTGAAGCTTTCTTT. Protein product: CASSPTGQQNTEAFF.